These T cell receptor beta chains were read from a single sample in a study of STAT3 mutations in large granular lymphocyte leukemia. Measured with immunoSEQ multiplex PCR; TCRdb has only the in-frame clones, and not every one. The sample shows around 30,000 clones, 86% of them seen only once. What was sequenced was peripheral blood mononuclear cells. Source of these receptors: a man between 60 and 75 years old with T-cell large granular lymphocyte leukemia. Some clones in this sample may be carry-over from other donors' samples. CDR3s include the opening cysteine and the closing phenylalanine or tryptophan. D genes are given only for firm matches.

D,length,V,CDR3
-,13,TRBV18,CASSPGWDQPQHF
-,16,TRBV30,CAWSRGTSSGTDTQYF
-,14,TRBV7-9,CASRTTTSTDTQYF
TRBD2,19,TRBV4-2,CASTGGTAGGPGGTGELFF
-,12,TRBV30,CAWSQGRETQYF
-,13,TRBV2,CASMGQSNQPQHF
-,12,TRBV5-4,CASSLVDETQYF
-,15,TRBV4-3,CASSQETGLAYEQYF
-,11,TRBV6-5,CASSYFYEQFF
TRBD1,17,TRBV18,CASSPRTGHAGANVLTF
-,14,TRBV7-2,CASSQSSSNQPQHF
TRBD1,15,TRBV6-6,CASRPPGQVQETQYF
-,15,TRBV18,CASSRSRAQQETQYF
TRBD1,15,TRBV11-3,CASSPRTGDSYEQYF
TRBD1,15,TRBV2,CASTALKGASYGYTF
TRBD1,18,TRBV27,CASSLSPGGTGGRYEQYF
TRBD1,15,TRBV2,CASRPGTGGLFEAFF
-,16,TRBV4-2,CASSRTGTSSTDTQYF
-,16,TRBV18,CASSPRTGAGGYEQYF
-,14,TRBV12-5,CASGTGGQNTEAFF
-,15,TRBV11-2,CASSLGTSPPYEQYF
-,12,TRBV30,CAWGPVQETQYF
-,14,TRBV2,CASSAENSNQPQHF
-,13,TRBV18,CASSLGKGETQYF
-,13,TRBV29-1,CSARRGARYEQYF
-,11,TRBV6-1,CASSRPGEQYF
-,15,TRBV12-5,CASGLWRGGQDEQFF